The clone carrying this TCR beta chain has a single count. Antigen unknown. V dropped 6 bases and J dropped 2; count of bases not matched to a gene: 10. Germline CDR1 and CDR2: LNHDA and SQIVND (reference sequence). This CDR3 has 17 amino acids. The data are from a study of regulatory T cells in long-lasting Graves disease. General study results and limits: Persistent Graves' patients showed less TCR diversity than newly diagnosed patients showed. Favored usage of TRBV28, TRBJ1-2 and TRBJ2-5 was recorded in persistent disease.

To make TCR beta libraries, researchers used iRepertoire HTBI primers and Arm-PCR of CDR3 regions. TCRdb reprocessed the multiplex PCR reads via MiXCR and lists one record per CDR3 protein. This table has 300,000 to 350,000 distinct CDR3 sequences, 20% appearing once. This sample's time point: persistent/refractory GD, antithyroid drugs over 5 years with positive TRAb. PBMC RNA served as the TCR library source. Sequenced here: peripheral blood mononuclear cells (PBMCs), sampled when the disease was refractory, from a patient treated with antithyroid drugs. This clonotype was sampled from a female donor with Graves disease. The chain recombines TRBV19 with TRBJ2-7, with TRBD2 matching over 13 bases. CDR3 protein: CASRSKGGLAGAYEQYF. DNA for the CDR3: TGTGCCAGTAGATCTAAGGGAGGACTAGCGGGAGCCTACGAGCAGTACTTC. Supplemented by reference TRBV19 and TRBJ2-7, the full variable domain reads DGGITQSPKYLFRKEGQNVTLSCEQNLNHDAMYWYRQDPGQGLRLIYYSQIVNDFQKGDIAEGYSVSREKKESFPLTVTSAQKNPTAFYLCASRSKGGLAGAYEQYFGPGTRLTVT.